The 31 T cell receptor beta chains presented below share a single source sample, sequenced in a study of Ad26.COV2.S vaccination and SARS-CoV-2 variants. The assay was immunoSEQ multiplex PCR, and TCRdb's table has in-frame clones only and misses some. The table lists roughly 390,000 clones, around nine tenths of them singletons. Stated treatment: some 20 received Ad26.COV2.S at low or high dose, single or two shots; several received placebo; per-sample allocation not given. Collection of the samples took place on day 63 after the first injection of vaccine or placebo. The input for sequencing was peripheral blood, taken in a trial of Ad26.COV2.S vaccine versus placebo. Receptor source: a person aged 18-60 years who received the Ad26.COV2.S COVID-19 vaccine or a placebo.

The genes are TRBV2 and TRBJ1-5, with 9 bases matching TRBD1. Looked up from germline, CDR1 is SNHLY and CDR2 is FYNNEI. The CDR3 runs to 15 residues. The junction had 7 bases not matched to a gene; V was cut back by 6 bases and J by 4 bases. CDR3: CASRGDRAGNQPQHF. The CDR3 region has the DNA TGTGCCAGCAGGGGGGACAGGGCAGGGAATCAGCCCCAGCATTTT.

A few counts support this clone. The chain joins TRBV2 to TRBJ1-4; D uncertain. The length of the CDR3 is 13 residues. Germline V gene sequence: CDR1 SNHLY, CDR2 FYNNEI. V lost 6 bases and J 7 bases, leaving 12 bases between the germline ends. The CDR3 DNA follows: TGTGCCAGCAGATTTCACCCGGGTGAAAAACTGTTTTTT. Amino acid sequence: CASRFHPGEKLFF.

The chain couples TRBV18 to TRBJ1-3, with 7 bases aligning to TRBD1. The CDR3 has 13 amino acids. CDR1 is KGHSH and CDR2 is LQKENI in the germline V gene. Trimming took 5 bases from V and 4 from J; bases not matched to a gene: 2. The CDR3: CASSEGAGNTIYF. DNA of the CDR3: TGTGCCAGCTCAGAGGGGGCAGGAAACACCATATATTTT. Full variable domain (missing parts from reference TRBV18 and TRBJ1-3): NAGVMQNPRHLVRRRGQEARLRCSPMKGHSHVYWYRQLPEEGLKFMVYLQKENIIDESGMPKERFSAEFPKEGPSILRIQQVVRGDSAAYFCASSEGAGNTIYFGEGSWLTVV.

The V call is TRBV7-9, the J call TRBJ2-7; a possible D gene is TRBD2 (6 bases). V gave up 4 bases and J gave up 1 base, with 14 bases separating them. The V gene's germline CDR1 is SEHNR and CDR2 FQNEAQ (reference sequence). This CDR3 has 15 amino acids. The CDR3 DNA reads TGTGCCAGCAGCTCTCTCTTAGGAGGGTCCTACGAGCAGTACTTC. Translation gives CASSSLLGGSYEQYF. The entire variable domain, with the rest obtained from reference TRBV7-9 and TRBJ2-7, is as follows: DTGVSQNPRHKITKRGQNVTFRCDPISEHNRLYWYRQTLGQGPEFLTYFQNEAQLEKSRLLSDRFSAERPKGSFSTLEIQRTEQGDSAMYLCASSSLLGGSYEQYFGPGTRLTVT.

This chain links TRBV7-2 with TRBJ1-2; 7 bases map to TRBD1. Germline V gene data show CDR1 as SGHTA and CDR2 as FQGNSA. V shed 1 base, J shed 7 bases, and the junction held 6 bases outside the gene matches. The length of the CDR3 is 14 residues. Here the CDR3 reads CASSLDRGASGYTF. The CDR3 DNA follows: TGTGCCAGCAGCTTAGACAGGGGAGCGAGTGGCTACACCTTC.

CDR3 DNA: TGTGCCAGCTCACCTGAGGAACCCCCTCTAAATGGCTACACCTTC. Its translation: CASSPEEPPLNGYTF. The rearrangement links TRBV18 to TRBJ1-2; D ambiguous. Germline V lookup: CDR1 KGHSH, CDR2 LQKENI. CDR3 size: 15 residues. Trimming pared 3 bases from V and 6 bases from J, leaving 17 bases between.

The chain carries TRBV5-4 and TRBJ2-7; D perhaps matches TRBD1 (6 bases). Trimming pared 2 bases from V and 5 bases from J, leaving 20 bases between. The CDR3 runs 16 residues. The germline V gene encodes CDR1 SGHNT and CDR2 YYREEE (reference sequence). The chain's CDR3 is CASSFPGGLVTNEQYF. The DNA for the CDR3 is TGTGCCAGCAGCTTCCCTGGGGGCCTCGTAACGAACGAGCAGTACTTC. Full variable domain (outside the CDR3, taken from reference TRBV5-4 and TRBJ2-7): ETGVTQSPTHLIKTRGQQVTLRCSSQSGHNTVSWYQQALGQGPQFIFQYYREEENGRGNFPPRFSGLQFPNYSSELNVNALELDDSALYLCASSFPGGLVTNEQYFGPGTRLTVT.

This clone was observed at least ten times. The chain has TRBV11-1 and TRBJ2-7; the match to TRBD1 covers 10 bases. The CDR3 totals 14 residues. V gave up 1 base and J gave up 3 bases; unmatched junction bases: 0. Germline CDR1 is SGHAT and CDR2 is FQDESV (reference sequence). In DNA, the CDR3 is TGTGCCAGCAGCTTAGGGGACAGGGGCTACGAGCAGTACTTC. The encoded protein is CASSLGDRGYEQYF. The variable domain in full, with the rest retrieved from reference TRBV11-1 and TRBJ2-7, is EAEVAQSPRYKITEKSQAVAFWCDPISGHATLYWYRQILGQGPELLVQFQDESVVDDSQLPKDRFSAERLKGVDSTLKIQPAELGDSAMYLCASSLGDRGYEQYFGPGTRLTVT.

The chain links TRBV19 to TRBJ1-1; no reliable D call. The CDR3 has 13 residues. Germline CDR1 and CDR2: LNHDA and SQIVND (reference sequence). With 5 bases removed from V and 0 bases from J, the gap between germline ends came to 7 bases. CDR3 in amino acids: CASSPLVNTEAFF. DNA of the CDR3: TGTGCCAGTAGTCCTTTAGTGAACACTGAAGCTTTCTTT. The variable domain in full, completed from reference TRBV19 and TRBJ1-1, reads DGGITQSPKYLFRKEGQNVTLSCEQNLNHDAMYWYRQDPGQGLRLIYYSQIVNDFQKGDIAEGYSVSREKKESFPLTVTSAQKNPTAFYLCASSPLVNTEAFFGQGTRLTVV.

This sequence joins TRBV28 and TRBJ1-4, with D possibly matching TRBD1 (5 bases). The CDR3 loop spans 11 amino acids. V lost 11 bases to trimming and J lost 5 bases, with 9 bases between them. CDR1 is MDHEN, CDR2 SYDVKM, per germline. The CDR3 DNA sequence: TGTGCCGTGTGGGGGAATGAAAAACTGTTTTTT. Protein: CAVWGNEKLFF.

CDR3 loop: CASSRDRGSTNQPQHF. The CDR3 nucleotides read TGTGCCAGCAGCCGGGACAGGGGGTCCACCAATCAGCCCCAGCATTTT. This chain links TRBV5-8 with TRBJ1-5; 11 bases fit TRBD1. There are 16 residues in the CDR3. Trimming removed 4 bases from V and 3 bases from J; junction bases left unmatched: 6. Germline V CDR1 and CDR2: SGHTS, YDEGEE.

CDR3 sequence: CATSDSGQAYGYTF. The CDR3 bases are TGTGCCACCAGTGATTCTGGACAGGCCTATGGCTACACCTTC. The gene calls are TRBV24-1 and TRBJ1-2, with 7 bases aligning to TRBD1. J was trimmed by 4 bases and V by 2 bases; bases with no gene match: 3. From germline, CDR1 is KGHDR and CDR2 SFDVKD. This CDR3 region has 14 residues.

The chain joins TRBV6-5 to TRBJ2-5; D tentatively fits TRBD1 or TRBD2 (6 bases each). Trimming left V 0 bases short and J 5 bases short, with 16 bases between. The CDR3 length is 16 residues. Germline V gene lookup returns CDR1 MNHEY and CDR2 SVGAGI. The CDR3 region is CASSYSTPGAGETQYF. In DNA form, the CDR3 reads TGTGCCAGCAGTTACTCGACTCCGGGGGCCGGGGAGACCCAGTACTTC.

The rearrangement joins TRBV19 to TRBJ2-6, with D perhaps matching TRBD1 (6 bases). The germline V and J ends were trimmed by 3 bases and 1 base, with 7 bases remaining between them. This CDR3 region has 15 residues. Germline CDR1 and CDR2: LNHDA and SQIVND (reference sequence). CDR3 sequence (DNA): TGTGCCAGTAGTATCAGGGGTTCTGGGGCCAACGTCCTGACTTTC. Protein: CASSIRGSGANVLTF. Looking up the rest from reference TRBV19 and TRBJ2-6 gives the full variable domain: DGGITQSPKYLFRKEGQNVTLSCEQNLNHDAMYWYRQDPGQGLRLIYYSQIVNDFQKGDIAEGYSVSREKKESFPLTVTSAQKNPTAFYLCASSIRGSGANVLTFGAGSRLTVL.

This sequence joins TRBV5-1 and TRBJ1-1; D is undetermined. The CDR3 sequence is 14 residues long. CDR1 and CDR2 from the germline V gene are SGHRS and YFSETQ. V lost 4 bases, J lost 4 bases, and 14 bases lay in between. CDR3 protein: CASSTMTEGTEAFF. Here the CDR3 DNA reads TGCGCCAGCAGCACCATGACCGAGGGCACTGAAGCTTTCTTT.

The chain couples TRBV25-1 to TRBJ2-3; possibly TRBD1 for D (6 bases). This CDR3 spans 14 amino acids. The germline CDR1 and CDR2 sequences are MGHDK and SYGVNS. The ends were cut back, 5 bases at V and 5 bases at J, with 14 bases in the middle. The CDR3 region is CASSQGQGIDTQYF. In nucleotides, the CDR3 is TGTGCCAGCAGTCAGGGGCAGGGGATAGATACGCAGTATTTT.

This clone appeared a single time. CDR3 bases: TGTGCCAGCAGCCACCCGGGGGGGCCGAACACCGGGGAGCTGTTTTTT. This encodes CASSHPGGPNTGELFF. The chain joins TRBV7-6 to TRBJ2-2, with TRBD2 matching over 8 bases. Germline loops: CDR1 SGHVS, CDR2 FNYEAQ. This CDR3 region has 16 residues. After removal of 5 bases from V and 0 bases from J, the junction contained 5 bases not matched to a gene.

V and J are TRBV5-1 and TRBJ2-3; 7 nucleotides align to TRBD2. Germline-derived CDR1 and CDR2 are SGHRS and YFSETQ. Losses at the gene ends were 3 bases for V and 0 bases for J; bases not matched to a gene: 16. The CDR3 runs 19 residues. CDR3 in amino acids: CASSSLGGTMGSSTDTQYF. The CDR3 nucleotides read TGCGCCAGCAGCTCCTTGGGTGGGACTATGGGCTCTAGCACAGATACGCAGTATTTT.

The CDR3 bases are TGTGCCAGCAGCCTGGACAGGGGCCAAGAGACCCAGTACTTC. It yields the protein CASSLDRGQETQYF. This chain connects TRBV5-6 to TRBJ2-5; 9 bases match TRBD1. Germline CDR1 SGHDT, CDR2 YYEEEE. This CDR3 has 14 amino acids. The V gene end was trimmed by 4 bases and the J gene end by 1 base; junction bases not matched to a gene: 2.

This sequence joins TRBV6-5 and TRBJ1-2; D possibly corresponds to TRBD1 (5 bases). Germline values: CDR1 MNHEY, CDR2 SVGAGI. V was pared by 6 bases and J by 1 base, with 9 bases between. The CDR3 totals 13 residues. The CDR3 region is CASSNRINYGYTF. The CDR3 DNA is TGTGCCAGCAGCAACAGGATTAACTATGGCTACACCTTC.

This sequence joins TRBV15 and TRBJ2-7; 8 bases fit TRBD1. Germline CDR1 and CDR2: LNHNV and YYDKDF (reference sequence). J lost 4 bases, V lost 5 bases, and 10 bases had no gene match. This CDR3 comprises 15 residues. The DNA of the CDR3 is TGTGCCACCAGCTTCCAGACAGGGGTGAGGTACGAGCAGTACTTC. Its translation: CATSFQTGVRYEQYF.

J is TRBJ2-2 and V is TRBV19; weak D call: TRBD1 (5 bases). Trimming shortened V by 2 bases and J by 0 bases, and 7 bases separated the two germline ends. CDR3 length: 15 amino acids. Germline CDR1 is LNHDA and CDR2 is SQIVND (reference sequence). The CDR3 loop is CASSISQANTGELFF. The CDR3 DNA follows: TGTGCCAGTAGTATATCACAGGCGAACACCGGGGAGCTGTTTTTT.

Written as DNA, the CDR3 is TGTGCCAGCTCGCCCGGACTAGCGGGGAACACAGATACGCAGTATTTT. This codes for CASSPGLAGNTDTQYF. This chain joins TRBV18 and TRBJ2-3, with TRBD2 matching 12 bases. Losses at the gene ends were 6 bases for V and 2 bases for J; bases not matched to a gene: 6. CDR1 is KGHSH and CDR2 is LQKENI in the germline V gene. The CDR3 covers 16 residues.

The V call is TRBV5-8, the J call TRBJ2-2; no firm D call. In germline, CDR1 is SGHTS, CDR2 YDEGEE. The V gene lost 4 bases and the J gene lost 3 bases, with 13 bases spanning the gap. The CDR3 length is 15 residues. The CDR3 region has the DNA TGTGCCAGCAGCGTTGTGGCAGGAGACACCGGGGAGCTGTTTTTT. This encodes CASSVVAGDTGELFF.

The chain employs TRBV4-2 and TRBJ2-3, with 9 positions matching TRBD2. V lost 2 bases to trimming and J lost 0 bases; unmatched junction nucleotides: 12. CDR3 length: 19 residues. Germline V gene lookup returns CDR1 LGHNA and CDR2 YNFKEQ. The DNA of the CDR3 is TGTGCCAGCAGCCAAAAAACTAGCGGGCATAAGATTAGCACAGATACGCAGTATTTT. Its translation is CASSQKTSGHKISTDTQYF.

The chain employs TRBV5-4 and TRBJ2-7; D may be TRBD1 (6 bases). Germline-derived CDR1 and CDR2 are SGHNT and YYREEE (reference sequence). This CDR3 comprises 16 residues. Trimming took 2 bases from V and 6 from J, leaving 21 bases between them. This CDR3 is CASSLSGQNIGSEQYF. DNA of the CDR3: TGTGCCAGCAGCTTAAGTGGACAGAATATCGGCTCCGAGCAGTACTTC.

V and J are TRBV3-1 (or the pseudogene TRBV3-2) and TRBJ2-7; 12 bases align to TRBD2. CDR3 length: 20 residues. V trimming: 2 bases; J trimming: 3 bases; junction bases outside the gene matches: 17. CDR1 LGHDT and CDR2 YNNKEL come from the germline V gene (reference sequence). CDR3 DNA sequence: TGTGCCAGCAGCCAAAAAGATGTACGCCCGACTAGCGGGGGCAGCTACGAGCAGTACTTC. As protein: CASSQKDVRPTSGGSYEQYF.

The chain combines TRBV5-1 with TRBJ2-5; 10 bases match TRBD2. CDR3 length: 17 residues. J was trimmed by 5 bases and V by 1 base; bases with no gene match: 11. Germline CDR1 and CDR2: SGHRS and YFSETQ. The CDR3: CASSLIESGGAVETQYF. As DNA, the CDR3 is TGCGCCAGCAGCTTGATTGAGAGCGGGGGGGCCGTTGAGACCCAGTACTTC.

The CDR3 DNA follows: TGTGCCAGCAGCTTAGAGCCGAAGAACACTGAAGCTTTCTTT. Translating it yields CASSLEPKNTEAFF. The chain links TRBV13 to TRBJ1-1; D gene ambiguous. Deletions cut 1 base from V and 1 base from J, with 7 bases between. There are 14 residues in the CDR3. The germline V gene has CDR1 PRHDT and CDR2 FYEKMQ (reference sequence).

The rearrangement uses TRBV18 and TRBJ2-7; the match to TRBD1 covers 7 bases. CDR3 length: 15 residues. CDR1 KGHSH and CDR2 LQKENI come from the germline V gene. J lost 0 bases, V lost 2 bases, and 4 bases had no gene match. As DNA, the CDR3 is TGTGCCAGCTCACCAGCCGGGACAGACTCCTACGAGCAGTACTTC. Its translation: CASSPAGTDSYEQYF.

The chain couples TRBV4-1 to TRBJ2-1, with 12 bases lining up with TRBD2. The germline V gene encodes CDR1 MGHRA and CDR2 YSYEKL. This CDR3 spans 17 amino acids. Trimming took 0 bases from V and 4 from J; bases not matched to a gene: 4. CDR3 loop: CASSQEASGGDYNEQFF. The CDR3 DNA reads as TGCGCCAGCAGCCAAGAGGCTAGCGGGGGGGATTACAATGAGCAGTTCTTC.